The next 8 T cell receptor beta chains were all read from a single sample in a study of blood T cell repertoires in COVID-19. Data came from immunoSEQ multiplex PCR; TCRdb stores just in-frame clones and leaves some out. Among 30,000 to 35,000 clones listed, roughly 90% were seen once. Source material: peripheral blood. These receptors all come from a human donor in a cohort sampled during active COVID-19.

The chain links TRBV5-4 to TRBJ2-1, with D tentatively TRBD2 (6 bases). CDR3 length: 15 residues. V was cut by 2 bases and J by 4 bases, with 13 bases left in between. The germline CDR1 and CDR2 sequences are SGHNT and YYREEE (reference sequence). CDR3 sequence: CASSFAGTSYNEQFF. CDR3 DNA: TGTGCCAGCAGCTTCGCCGGGACTTCTTACAATGAGCAGTTCTTC.

This sequence joins TRBV2 and TRBJ2-1; 7 nucleotides agree with TRBD2. Germline CDR1 reads SNHLY; CDR2 reads FYNNEI. The CDR3 length is 15 residues. The V gene end was trimmed by 6 bases and the J gene end by 4 bases; junction bases not matched to a gene: 9. CDR3 loop: CASRGTGAGYNEQFF. CDR3 DNA: TGTGCCAGCAGGGGTACGGGAGCGGGGTACAATGAGCAGTTCTTC. The variable domain in full, with the rest retrieved from reference TRBV2 and TRBJ2-1, is EPEVTQTPSHQVTQMGQEVILRCVPISNHLYFYWYRQILGQKVEFLVSFYNNEISEKSEIFDDQFSVERPDGSNFTLKIRSTKLEDSAMYFCASRGTGAGYNEQFFGPGTRLTVL.

The chain has TRBV5-1 and TRBJ1-4; 7 nucleotides agree with TRBD1. CDR3 length equals 16 residues. Germline CDR1 SGHRS, CDR2 YFSETQ. J lost 0 bases, V lost 4 bases, and 6 bases had no gene match. The CDR3 coding sequence is TGCGCCAGCAGCAGGGGGCCCGTCACAACTAATGAAAAACTGTTTTTT. Its translation is CASSRGPVTTNEKLFF. The variable domain in full, completed from reference TRBV5-1 and TRBJ1-4, reads KAGVTQTPRYLIKTRGQQVTLSCSPISGHRSVSWYQQTPGQGLQFLFEYFSETQRNKGNFPGRFSGRQFSNSRSEMNVSTLELGDSALYLCASSRGPVTTNEKLFFGSGTQLSVL.

CDR3 residues: CASSEGWDNIYEQYF. The DNA of the CDR3 is TGTGCCAGCAGTGAAGGGTGGGACAACATCTACGAGCAGTACTTC. The chain is built from TRBV6-1 and TRBJ2-7; tentatively, D is TRBD1 (6 bases). The CDR3 runs to 15 residues. Germline-derived CDR1 and CDR2 are MNHNS and SASEGT. Trimming left V 1 base short and J 3 bases short, with 13 bases between.

This chain connects TRBV5-1 to TRBJ2-3; 8 bases agree with TRBD2. The CDR3 covers 18 residues. J gave up 3 bases and V 3 bases, and 15 bases lay outside the gene matches. CDR1 SGHRS and CDR2 YFSETQ come from the germline V gene. The chain's CDR3 is CASSSGYLGRGETDTQYF. CDR3 DNA sequence: TGCGCCAGCAGCTCGGGGTATCTCGGGCGGGGGGAAACAGATACGCAGTATTTT. Full variable domain (outside the CDR3, taken from reference TRBV5-1 and TRBJ2-3): KAGVTQTPRYLIKTRGQQVTLSCSPISGHRSVSWYQQTPGQGLQFLFEYFSETQRNKGNFPGRFSGRQFSNSRSEMNVSTLELGDSALYLCASSSGYLGRGETDTQYFGPGTRLTVL.

V and J are TRBV2 and TRBJ2-6; D may be TRBD2 (5 bases). The CDR3 is made up of 15 amino acids. Germline V lookup: CDR1 SNHLY, CDR2 FYNNEI. Trimming removed 6 bases at V and 2 bases at J, with 11 bases between. CDR3 loop: CASRKEVTGANVLTF. CDR3 sequence (DNA): TGTGCCAGCAGGAAGGAGGTTACTGGGGCCAACGTCCTGACTTTC.

J is TRBJ1-5 and V is TRBV9, with D uncertain. The CDR3 is 15 residues long. Germline-derived CDR1 and CDR2 are SGDLS and YYNGEE. The V end lost 0 bases, the J end lost 3 bases, and 10 bases lay between the germline ends. As DNA, the CDR3 is TGTGCCAGCAGCGTAGGAGGGAGGAACAATCAGCCCCAGCATTTT. It translates to CASSVGGRNNQPQHF.

The chain employs TRBV28 and TRBJ1-5; possibly TRBD1 for D (5 bases). Looked up from germline, CDR1 is MDHEN and CDR2 is SYDVKM. The length of the CDR3 is 14 residues. The germline V and J ends were trimmed by 3 bases and 4 bases, with 10 bases remaining between them. The CDR3 region has the DNA TGTGCCAGCAGTTTCCAGGGTTTTAATCAGCCCCAGCATTTT. Translating it yields CASSFQGFNQPQHF.